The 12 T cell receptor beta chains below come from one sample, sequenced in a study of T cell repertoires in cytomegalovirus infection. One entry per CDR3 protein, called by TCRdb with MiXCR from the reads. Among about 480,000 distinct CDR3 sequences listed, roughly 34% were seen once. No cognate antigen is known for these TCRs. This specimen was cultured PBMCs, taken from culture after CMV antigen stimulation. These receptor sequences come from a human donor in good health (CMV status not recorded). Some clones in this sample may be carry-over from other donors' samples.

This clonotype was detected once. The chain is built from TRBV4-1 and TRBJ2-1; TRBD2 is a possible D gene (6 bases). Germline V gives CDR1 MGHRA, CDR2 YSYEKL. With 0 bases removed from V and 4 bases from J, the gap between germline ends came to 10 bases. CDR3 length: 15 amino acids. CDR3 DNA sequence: TGCGCCAGCAGCCAAGATCGGAGCGGGTACAATGAGCAGTTCTTC. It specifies CASSQDRSGYNEQFF.

DNA for the CDR3: TGTGCCAGCAGTTACTCAGCCGGGACTAGAGAGGAGACCCAGTACTTC. Translation gives CASSYSAGTREETQYF. The chain recombines TRBV6-6 with TRBJ2-5; TRBD2 matches 8 bases. The germline CDR1 and CDR2 sequences are MNHNY and SVGAGI (reference sequence). The junction had 8 bases not matched to a gene; V was cut back by 0 bases and J by 5 bases. The CDR3 covers 16 residues.

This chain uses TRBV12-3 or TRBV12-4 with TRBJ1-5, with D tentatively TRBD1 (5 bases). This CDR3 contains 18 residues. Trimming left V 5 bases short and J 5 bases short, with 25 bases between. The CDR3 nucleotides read TGTGCCAGCAGTGAGACAGCGTTTCGAGGTGGAGTTGATCAGCCCCAGCATTTT. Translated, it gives CASSETAFRGGVDQPQHF.

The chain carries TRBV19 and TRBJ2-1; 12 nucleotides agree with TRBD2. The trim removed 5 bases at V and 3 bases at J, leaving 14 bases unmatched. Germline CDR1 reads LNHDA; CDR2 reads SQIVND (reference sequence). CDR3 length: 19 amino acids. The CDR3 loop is CASSSFLGLAGRYYNEQFF. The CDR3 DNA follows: TGTGCCAGTAGTTCTTTCCTCGGACTAGCGGGAAGGTACTACAATGAGCAGTTCTTC. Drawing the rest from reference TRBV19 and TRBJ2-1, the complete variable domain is DGGITQSPKYLFRKEGQNVTLSCEQNLNHDAMYWYRQDPGQGLRLIYYSQIVNDFQKGDIAEGYSVSREKKESFPLTVTSAQKNPTAFYLCASSSFLGLAGRYYNEQFFGPGTRLTVL.

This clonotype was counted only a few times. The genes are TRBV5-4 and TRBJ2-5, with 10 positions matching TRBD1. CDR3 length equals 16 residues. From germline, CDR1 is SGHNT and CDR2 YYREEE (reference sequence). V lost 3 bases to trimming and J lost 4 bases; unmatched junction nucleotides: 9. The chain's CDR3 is CASSSPTGGLGETQYF. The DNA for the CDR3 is TGTGCCAGCAGCTCGCCGACAGGGGGCTTGGGAGAGACCCAGTACTTC. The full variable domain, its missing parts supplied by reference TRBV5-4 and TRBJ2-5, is ETGVTQSPTHLIKTRGQQVTLRCSSQSGHNTVSWYQQALGQGPQFIFQYYREEENGRGNFPPRFSGLQFPNYSSELNVNALELDDSALYLCASSSPTGGLGETQYFGPGTRLLVL.

The CDR3 coding sequence is TGTGCTAGTGGTGCCAGTCCCGGGACAGGTTTGAACACTGAAGCTTTCTTT. Translation: CASGASPGTGLNTEAFF. The chain carries TRBV12-5 and TRBJ1-1; 8 nucleotides match TRBD1. With 5 bases clipped from V and 0 bases from J, the junction kept 11 bases outside the gene matches. Germline V gene lookup returns CDR1 LGHNT and CDR2 FRNRAP. The CDR3 is 17 residues long.

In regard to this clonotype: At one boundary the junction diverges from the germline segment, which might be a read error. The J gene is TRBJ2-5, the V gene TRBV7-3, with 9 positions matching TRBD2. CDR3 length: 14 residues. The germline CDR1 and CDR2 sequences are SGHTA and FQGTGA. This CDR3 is CASRQRGDQETQYF. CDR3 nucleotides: TGTGCCAGCAGACAGCGGGGGGACCAGGAGACCCAGTACTTC.

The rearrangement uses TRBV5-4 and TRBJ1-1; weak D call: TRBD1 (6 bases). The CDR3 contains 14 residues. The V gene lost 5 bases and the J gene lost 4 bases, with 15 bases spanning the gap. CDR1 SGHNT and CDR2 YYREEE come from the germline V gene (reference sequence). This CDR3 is CASRVTGSVTEAFF. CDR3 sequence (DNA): TGTGCCAGCAGGGTTACAGGGTCGGTCACTGAAGCTTTCTTT.

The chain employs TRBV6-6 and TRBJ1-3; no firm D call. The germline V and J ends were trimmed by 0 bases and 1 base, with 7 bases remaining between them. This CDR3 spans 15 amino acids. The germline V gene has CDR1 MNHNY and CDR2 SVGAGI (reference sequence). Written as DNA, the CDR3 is TGTGCCAGCAGTTACTCTTTAGGATCTGGAAACACCATATATTTT. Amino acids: CASSYSLGSGNTIYF.

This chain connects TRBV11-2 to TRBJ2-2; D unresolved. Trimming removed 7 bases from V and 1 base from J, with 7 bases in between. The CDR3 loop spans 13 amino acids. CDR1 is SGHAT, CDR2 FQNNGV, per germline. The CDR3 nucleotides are TGTGCCAGCACCTCCATGAACACCGGGGAGCTGTTTTTT. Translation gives CASTSMNTGELFF.

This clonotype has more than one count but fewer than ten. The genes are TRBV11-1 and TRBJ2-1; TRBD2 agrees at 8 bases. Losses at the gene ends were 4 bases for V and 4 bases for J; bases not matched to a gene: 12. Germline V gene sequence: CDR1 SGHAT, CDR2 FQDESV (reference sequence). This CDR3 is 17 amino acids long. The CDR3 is CASSSHSGEYPYNEQFF. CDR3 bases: TGTGCCAGCAGCTCCCATAGCGGGGAGTACCCTTACAATGAGCAGTTCTTC. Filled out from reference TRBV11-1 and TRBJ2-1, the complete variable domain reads EAEVAQSPRYKITEKSQAVAFWCDPISGHATLYWYRQILGQGPELLVQFQDESVVDDSQLPKDRFSAERLKGVDSTLKIQPAELGDSAMYLCASSSHSGEYPYNEQFFGPGTRLTVL.

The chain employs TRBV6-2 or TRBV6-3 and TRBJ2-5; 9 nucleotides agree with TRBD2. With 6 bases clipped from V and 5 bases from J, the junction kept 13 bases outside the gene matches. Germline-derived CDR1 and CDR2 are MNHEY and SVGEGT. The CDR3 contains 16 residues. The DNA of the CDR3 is TGTGCCAGCAGGGGGAGACTAGCGGAGAGTCAGGAGACCCAGTACTTC. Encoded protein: CASRGRLAESQETQYF.